What follows are 19 T cell receptor beta chains derived from one specimen sequenced in a study of T cell clonality in common variable immunodeficiency. Overall study findings and caveats: Common variable immunodeficiency TCR beta sequences reportedly had fewer deletions and N-nucleotide insertions.

For these receptors, no antigen is known. TCRdb's table, derived via immunoSEQ multiplex PCR, lists solely in-frame clones and lacks some. The sample gives around 16,000 clones, none seen only once, and the top ten clones hold more than 10%. The sample taken for sequencing was peripheral blood mononuclear cells. The receptors originated from a human donor with common variable immunodeficiency.

Remarks on this clone: Read sequence stops 3 residues before the CDR3 end, and the germline J gene provides the missing end. The chain is built from TRBV7-9 and TRBJ1-6; a possible D gene is TRBD1 (6 bases). Germline CDR1 and CDR2: SEHNR and FQNEAQ (reference sequence). V was clipped by 1 base and J by 5 bases, with 6 bases between them. The CDR3 runs 14 residues. CDR3 loop: CASSLEGDNSPLHF. The part of the CDR3 DNA that was read is TGTGCCAGCAGCTTAGAGGGGGATAATTCACCC.

This clone has more than one count but fewer than ten. Read sequence stops 3 residues before the CDR3 end, and the germline J gene provides the missing end. The chain combines TRBV7-9 with TRBJ2-7; D gene uncertain. Trimming took off 3 bases at V and 4 bases at J, with 7 bases between the two ends. Germline CDR1 and CDR2: SEHNR and FQNEAQ (reference sequence). This CDR3 comprises 12 residues. The covered CDR3 bases are TGTGCCAGCAGCTTGCTACCGTACGAG. It encodes CASSLLPYE. In full, the CDR3 is CASSLLPYEQYF.

A few counts support this clone. The read ends 3 residues before the CDR3 terminus; that terminus is restored from the germline J gene. The chain has TRBV6-2 or TRBV6-3 and TRBJ2-5; 8 bases map to TRBD2. The J segment lost 3 bases and the V segment lost 7 bases, leaving 4 bases of the junction unmatched. Germline CDR1 and CDR2: MNHEY and SVGEGT. There are 13 residues in the CDR3. CDR3 DNA (partial): TGTGCCAGCAACGGGGGGGTGGAAGAGACC. This codes for CASNGGVEET. The full CDR3 protein is CASNGGVEETQYF.

This clone was detected a few times. The observed sequence ends 3 residues before the CDR3 terminus, with the missing tail filled in from the germline J gene. This chain links TRBV30 with TRBJ2-2; TRBD1 agrees at 11 bases. Per the germline V gene, CDR1 is GTSNPN and CDR2 is SVGIG (reference sequence). The CDR3 sequence is 13 residues long. V dropped 7 bases and J dropped 6; count of bases not matched to a gene: 4. CDR3 loop: CAYRDRGAGELFF. The CDR3 DNA, read in part, is TGTGCCTACCGGGACAGGGGGGCCGGGGAG.

The CDR3 DNA, read in part, is TGTGCCAGTGGGACAGGGCTCTCCTACGAG. Amino acids: CASGTGLSYE. The whole CDR3 reads CASGTGLSYEQYF. V is TRBV19 and J is TRBJ2-7; 9 bases fit TRBD1. The read ends 3 residues early relative to the CDR3; the germline J gene fills the gap. The length of the CDR3 is 13 residues. From germline, CDR1 is LNHDA and CDR2 SQIVND (reference sequence). V dropped 8 bases and J dropped 0; count of bases not matched to a gene: 2.

This clone occurred a few times. With the read ending 3 residues before the CDR3 end, the germline J gene is used to fill in that end. This chain links TRBV7-3 with TRBJ1-5; D remains unclear. V lost 2 bases, J lost 3 bases, and 5 bases lay in between. The CDR3 length is 13 residues. Germline assignment: CDR1 SGHTA and CDR2 FQGTGA. The CDR3 loop is CASSLSHNQPQHF. CDR3 DNA, as far as it was read: TGTGCCAGCAGCTTATCCCACAATCAGCCC.

This clone was counted between two and nine times. Coverage ceases 3 residues before the CDR3 finishes, and the germline J gene fills in the end. The V and J genes are TRBV7-2 and TRBJ2-7; D is undetermined. Germline V lookup: CDR1 SGHTA, CDR2 FQGNSA. Trimming removed 5 bases from V and 3 bases from J, with 5 bases in between. The CDR3 extends over 11 amino acids. The CDR3: CASSPNYEQYF. The covered CDR3 bases are TGTGCCAGCAGCCCCAACTACGAG.

Note on this clone: From the germline J gene comes the end of the CDR3, since the read stops 3 residues before it. V and J are TRBV5-6 and TRBJ1-5; D remains unclear. V shed 2 bases and J shed 1 base, with 10 bases lying between them. The CDR3 is 15 amino acids. CDR1 and CDR2 from the germline V gene are SGHDT and YYEEEE. This chain's CDR3 is CASSFGPGSNQPQHF. Partial CDR3 DNA: TGTGCCAGCAGCTTTGGACCGGGGAGCAATCAGCCC.

This clone has a handful of counts. The missing CDR3 end, 3 residues past where the read stops, is filled in from the germline J gene. V is TRBV2 and J is TRBJ1-1, with 10 bases fitting TRBD1. Unmatched junction bases numbered 2, after V lost 6 bases and J lost 1 base. This CDR3 spans 14 amino acids. Germline CDR1 SNHLY, CDR2 FYNNEI. The CDR3: CASRGQGTNTEAFF. CDR3 DNA (partial): TGTGCCAGCAGGGGACAGGGGACGAACACTGAA.

Concerning this clone itself: The CDR3 end lies 3 residues beyond the end of the read and is filled in from the germline J gene. The rearrangement joins TRBV6-2 or TRBV6-3 to TRBJ1-5, with 7 bases that match TRBD1. The CDR3 runs 16 residues. CDR1 and CDR2 (germline): MNHEY, SVGEGT. The V and J ends lost 7 bases and 1 base, in that order; junction bases with no gene match: 10. The DNA read from the CDR3 is TGTGCCAGCACCTCCGACAGGGTCGCGAGCAATCAGCCC. It yields the protein CASTSDRVASNQP. In full, the CDR3 reads CASTSDRVASNQPQHF.

Worth noting for this clone: The CDR3 end falls 3 residues outside the read, so it is completed with the germline J gene. V is TRBV7-3 and J is TRBJ2-7, with D unresolved. The V end was cut by 1 base, the J end by 6 bases, with 4 bases between. Per the germline V gene, CDR1 is SGHTA and CDR2 is FQGTGA. The CDR3 is 11 amino acids. CDR3 sequence: CASSLNTEQYF. The sequenced part of the CDR3 DNA is TGTGCCAGCAGCTTAAACACCGAG.

Comment on this clone: The read falls 3 residues short of the CDR3 end, and the missing part is taken from the germline J gene. The gene calls are TRBV19 and TRBJ2-1; TRBD2 matches at 11 bases. The CDR3 runs to 14 residues. CDR1 LNHDA and CDR2 SQIVND come from the germline V gene (reference sequence). The V gene end was trimmed by 7 bases and the J gene end by 4 bases; junction bases not matched to a gene: 3. The chain's CDR3 is CASTRLAGYNEQFF. CDR3 DNA, as far as it was read: TGTGCCAGTACTAGACTAGCGGGGTACAATGAG.

This clone was seen a few times. The read gets to within 3 residues of the CDR3 end, and the germline J gene fills in the rest. The gene calls are TRBV18 and TRBJ2-3; the match to TRBD2 covers 8 bases. With 2 bases clipped from V and 0 bases from J, the junction kept 4 bases outside the gene matches. This CDR3 spans 16 amino acids. Germline CDR1 and CDR2: KGHSH and LQKENI. The CDR3 bases that were read are TGTGCCAGCTCACCATATTTAGCGGGGAGCACAGATACG. Its protein product is CASSPYLAGSTDT. The whole CDR3 reads CASSPYLAGSTDTQYF.

With regard to this clone: The read comes to an end 3 residues before the CDR3 does, leaving the germline J gene to fill in the end. This rearrangement joins TRBV5-6 to TRBJ1-2, with D perhaps TRBD1 (5 bases). Per germline, CDR1 SGHDT and CDR2 YYEEEE. The CDR3 is 12 residues long. This CDR3 reads CASSRYRSGYTF. The covered CDR3 bases are TGTGCCAGCAGCCGATACAGGAGCGGC. Full variable domain (missing parts from reference TRBV5-6 and TRBJ1-2): DAGVTQSPTHLIKTRGQQVTLRCSPKSGHDTVSWYQQALGQGPQFIFQYYEEEERQRGNFPDRFSGHQFPNYSSELNVNALLLGDSALYLCASSRYRSGYTFGSGTRLTVV.

This clone was counted a few times. From the germline J gene comes the end of the CDR3, since the read stops 3 residues before it. The J gene is TRBJ2-2, the V gene TRBV19; 9 bases align to TRBD1. Losses at the gene ends were 2 bases for V and 1 base for J; bases not matched to a gene: 5. The CDR3 is made up of 17 amino acids. Germline V gene data show CDR1 as LNHDA and CDR2 as SQIVND (reference sequence). The sequenced part of the CDR3 DNA is TGTGCCAGTAGTATACATACAGGGGGCTTGAACACCGGGGAG. This codes for CASSIHTGGLNTGE. The full CDR3 is CASSIHTGGLNTGELFF.

This clone is categorized as medium-sized (0.01 to 0.1%). The DNA ends 3 residues before the CDR3 does, and the rest of the CDR3 is filled in from the germline J gene. This chain links TRBV28 with TRBJ2-2, with D perhaps matching TRBD2 (6 bases). Trimming shortened V by 4 bases and J by 7 bases, and 13 bases separated the two germline ends. Germline CDR1 reads MDHEN; CDR2 reads SYDVKM. The CDR3 consists of 14 residues. Incomplete CDR3 DNA: TGTGCCAGCAGTTACGCGGGAACGGGCGGGGAG. Its translation: CASSYAGTGGE. The complete CDR3 protein is CASSYAGTGGELFF.

The table lists this clone with a few counts. The read ends 3 residues before the CDR3 terminus; that terminus is restored from the germline J gene. V gene TRBV6-1 combines with J gene TRBJ2-7; 9 nucleotides match TRBD2. This CDR3 is built from 16 residues. V trimming: 4 bases; J trimming: 5 bases; junction bases outside the gene matches: 12. CDR1 and CDR2 (germline): MNHNS, SASEGT. Partial CDR3 DNA: TGTGCCAGCAGTGGCCCCCGGACTAGCGCTCTCCACGAG. Its translation is CASSGPRTSALHE. The whole CDR3 protein reads CASSGPRTSALHEQYF.

In its sample, this clone was seen a few times. The CDR3 protein is CASRAGGMNTEAFF. The part of the CDR3 DNA that was read is TGTGCCAGCAGGGCTGGCGGAATGAACACTGAA. The V gene is TRBV2, the J gene TRBJ1-1; D gene uncertain. Coverage ceases 3 residues before the CDR3 finishes, and the germline J gene fills in the end. In germline, CDR1 is SNHLY, CDR2 FYNNEI. Trimming took off 6 bases at V and 0 bases at J, with 11 bases between the two ends. The length of the CDR3 is 14 residues.

Concerning this clone: The CDR3 is cut off 3 residues early in the read; its end comes from the germline J gene. V is TRBV20-1 and J is TRBJ1-1; 9 bases agree with TRBD1. The germline V gene has CDR1 DFQATT and CDR2 SNEGSKA (reference sequence). The length of the CDR3 is 12 residues. The covered CDR3 bases are TGCAGTGGGGCGGGACAGGGCGTCGGA. It codes for CSGAGQGVG. The complete CDR3 sequence is CSGAGQGVGAFF.